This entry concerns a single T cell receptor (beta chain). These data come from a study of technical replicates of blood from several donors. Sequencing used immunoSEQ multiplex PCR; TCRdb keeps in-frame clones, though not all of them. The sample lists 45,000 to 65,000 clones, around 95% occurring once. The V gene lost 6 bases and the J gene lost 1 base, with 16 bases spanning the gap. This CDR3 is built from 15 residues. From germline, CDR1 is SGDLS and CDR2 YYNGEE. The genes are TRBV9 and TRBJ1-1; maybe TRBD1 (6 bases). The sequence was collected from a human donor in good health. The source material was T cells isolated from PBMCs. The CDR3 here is CASTERGGPNTEAFF. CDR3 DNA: TGTGCCAGCACCGAGAGGGGGGGGCCGAACACTGAAGCTTTCTTT. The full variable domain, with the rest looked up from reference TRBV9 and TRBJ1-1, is DSGVTQTPKHLITATGQRVTLRCSPRSGDLSVYWYQQSLDQGLQFLIQYYNGEERAKGNILERFSAQQFPDLHSELNLSSLELGDSALYFCASTERGGPNTEAFFGQGTRLTVV.